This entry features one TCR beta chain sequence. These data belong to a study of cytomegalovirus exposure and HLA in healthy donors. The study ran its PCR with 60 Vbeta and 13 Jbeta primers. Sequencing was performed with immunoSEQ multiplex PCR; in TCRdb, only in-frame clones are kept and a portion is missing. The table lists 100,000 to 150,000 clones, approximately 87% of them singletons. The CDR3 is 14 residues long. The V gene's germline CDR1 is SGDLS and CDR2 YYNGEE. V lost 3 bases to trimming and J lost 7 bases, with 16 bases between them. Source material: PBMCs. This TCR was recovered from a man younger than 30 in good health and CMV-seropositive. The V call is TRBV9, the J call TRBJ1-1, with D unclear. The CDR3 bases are TGTGCCAGCAGCGGACACGGAGGCGCGGGTGAAGCTTTCTTT. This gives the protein CASSGHGGAGEAFF. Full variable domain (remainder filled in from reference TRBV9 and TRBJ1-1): DSGVTQTPKHLITATGQRVTLRCSPRSGDLSVYWYQQSLDQGLQFLIQYYNGEERAKGNILERFSAQQFPDLHSELNLSSLELGDSALYFCASSGHGGAGEAFFGQGTRLTVV.